Listed here are 25 T cell receptor beta chains from one sample, sequenced in a study of blood T cell repertoires in COVID-19. The method was immunoSEQ multiplex PCR; TCRdb's version includes in-frame clones alone and lacks a portion of them. The profile shows tens of thousands of clones, 85% of them singletons. Material: peripheral blood. These receptors came from a man older than 75 with acute or convalescent COVID-19.

The CDR3 coding sequence is TGTGCCAGCATCAAGGGGGAGAACTATGGCTACACCTTC. Its translation is CASIKGENYGYTF. The V call is TRBV6-5, the J call TRBJ1-2; D may be TRBD1 (6 bases). V lost 7 bases, J lost 2 bases, and 11 bases lay in between. CDR3 length: 13 amino acids. The germline V gene has CDR1 MNHEY and CDR2 SVGAGI.

This chain connects TRBV28 to TRBJ2-4; 7 bases agree with TRBD2. Per the germline V gene, CDR1 is MDHEN and CDR2 is SYDVKM. V trimming: 2 bases; J trimming: 5 bases; junction bases outside the gene matches: 9. This CDR3 spans 16 amino acids. CDR3 bases: TGTGCCAGCAGTTTAGGGGGGAGGGGCTTCGAAAACATTCAGTACTTC. Its translation: CASSLGGRGFENIQYF. The entire variable domain, with the rest obtained from reference TRBV28 and TRBJ2-4, is as follows: DVKVTQSSRYLVKRTGEKVFLECVQDMDHENMFWYRQDPGLGLRLIYFSYDVKMKEKGDIPEGYSVSREKKERFSLILESASTNQTSMYLCASSLGGRGFENIQYFGAGTRLSVL.

The chain employs TRBV25-1 and TRBJ1-6, with TRBD1 as a possible D gene (5 bases). The CDR3 loop spans 13 amino acids. Per the germline V gene, CDR1 is MGHDK and CDR2 is SYGVNS. V was clipped by 1 base and J by 10 bases, with 8 bases between them. CDR3 protein: CASSEWRGSPLHF. In nucleotides, the CDR3 is TGTGCCAGCAGTGAATGGAGGGGATCACCCCTCCACTTT.

The gene calls are TRBV6-5 and TRBJ1-2; TRBD1 matches 9 bases. Trimming cost V 2 bases and J 8 bases; bases outside gene matches: 12. Germline V gene lookup returns CDR1 MNHEY and CDR2 SVGAGI. CDR3 size: 16 residues. CDR3 region: CASSYGGQGGTKGYTF. CDR3 DNA: TGTGCCAGCAGTTACGGGGGACAGGGCGGTACGAAGGGCTACACCTTC.

V usage is TRBV6-6 and J usage is TRBJ1-1; the match to TRBD1 covers 9 bases. J lost 4 bases, V lost 2 bases, and 8 bases had no gene match. This CDR3 is built from 16 residues. Germline lookup yields CDR1 MNHNY and CDR2 SVGAGI (reference sequence). The CDR3 DNA reads as TGTGCCAGCAGTTACAGTAGAAACAGGGGGCTCACTGAAGCTTTCTTT. It specifies CASSYSRNRGLTEAFF.

The chain combines TRBV5-5 with TRBJ2-5, with D perhaps TRBD1 (6 bases). This CDR3 has 13 residues. Germline-derived CDR1 and CDR2 are SGHKS and YYEKEE (reference sequence). Trimming removed 6 bases from V and 5 bases from J, with 14 bases in between. The DNA for the CDR3 is TGTGCCAGCACCCTGACAGGCGGGGAGACCCAGTACTTC. Translating gives CASTLTGGETQYF.

This clone was picked up a small number of times. The V gene is TRBV10-2, the J gene TRBJ2-3, with a tentative D call TRBD2 (7 bases). This CDR3 is built from 11 residues. CDR1 is WSHSY, CDR2 SAAADI, per germline. Trimming stripped 7 bases from V and 8 bases from J, with 10 bases between. The CDR3 DNA is TGCGCCAGCATAGGGGGGGTTACGCAGTATTTT. Protein: CASIGGVTQYF.

The chain employs TRBV5-4 and TRBJ2-1, with 9 bases aligning to TRBD2. The germline gives CDR1 SGHNT, CDR2 YYREEE (reference sequence). This CDR3 contains 15 residues. With 1 base clipped from V and 4 bases from J, the junction kept 3 bases outside the gene matches. CDR3 in amino acids: CASSLTSGPYNEQFF. In nucleotides, the CDR3 is TGTGCCAGCAGCTTGACTAGCGGGCCGTACAATGAGCAGTTCTTC.

As concerns this clone: Other DNA variants within this sample encode the same CDR3. The gene calls are TRBV6-5 and TRBJ1-3, with D possibly being TRBD1 (6 bases). The CDR3 is 15 amino acids. V was pared by 2 bases and J by 0 bases, with 8 bases between. Germline loops: CDR1 MNHEY, CDR2 SVGAGI. Written as DNA, the CDR3 is TGTGCCAGCAGTTACAGGGGGGGCTCTGGAAACACCATATATTTT. It yields the protein CASSYRGGSGNTIYF.

A remark on this clone: The junction differs from germline at one of its ends, possibly a read error. This chain uses TRBV4-2 with TRBJ1-1, with 10 bases aligning to TRBD1. This CDR3 region has 16 residues. Per germline, CDR1 LGHNA and CDR2 YNFKEQ. The CDR3 DNA sequence: TGTGCCAGCAGCCAAGATCGGGACAGGGGTAACAATGAAGCTTTCTTT. It yields the protein CASSQDRDRGNNEAFF.

This rearrangement joins TRBV10-3 to TRBJ1-5, with D perhaps TRBD1 (6 bases). The length of the CDR3 is 14 residues. V was shortened by 6 bases and J by 5 bases, with 14 bases between the two germline ends. Germline loops: CDR1 ENHRY, CDR2 SYGVKD. The CDR3 DNA is TGTGCCATCAGCGATCACCGGACAGATCAGCCCCAGCATTTT. This translates into CAISDHRTDQPQHF.

This rearrangement joins TRBV28 to TRBJ2-1; D perhaps matches TRBD2 (5 bases). The V end was cut by 9 bases, the J end by 0 bases, with 9 bases between. This CDR3 contains 13 residues. CDR1 MDHEN and CDR2 SYDVKM come from the germline V gene. The CDR3 loop reads CASSGNSYNEQFF. CDR3 nucleotide sequence: TGTGCCAGTTCCGGGAACTCCTACAATGAGCAGTTCTTC.

V gene TRBV30 combines with J gene TRBJ2-3; 8 positions match TRBD1. This CDR3 region has 15 residues. Trimming took 2 bases from V and 3 from J; bases not matched to a gene: 7. The germline CDR1 and CDR2 sequences are GTSNPN and SVGIG (reference sequence). The CDR3 protein is CAWSLQGAPTDTQYF. In nucleotides, the CDR3 is TGTGCCTGGAGTCTGCAGGGGGCGCCGACAGATACGCAGTATTTT.

This chain uses TRBV11-2 with TRBJ2-3; 7 nucleotides align to TRBD1. The germline V gene encodes CDR1 SGHAT and CDR2 FQNNGV. The CDR3 has 14 residues. Unmatched junction bases numbered 5, after V lost 1 base and J lost 7 bases. CDR3 sequence (DNA): TGTGCCAGCAGCTTAGTTTCAGGGGGAAATACGCAGTATTTT. This translates into CASSLVSGGNTQYF. Supplemented by reference TRBV11-2 and TRBJ2-3, the full variable domain reads EAGVAQSPRYKIIEKRQSVAFWCNPISGHATLYWYQQILGQGPKLLIQFQNNGVVDDSQLPKDRFSAERLKGVDSTLKIQPAKLEDSAVYLCASSLVSGGNTQYFGPGTRLTVL.

The gene calls are TRBV5-4 and TRBJ1-4; D might be TRBD1 (6 bases). V lost 9 bases and J 4 bases, leaving 13 bases between the germline ends. There are 13 residues in the CDR3. CDR1 SGHNT and CDR2 YYREEE come from the germline V gene (reference sequence). The DNA for the CDR3 is TGTGCCACCAGGGACACCTTTAATGAAAAACTGTTTTTT. This codes for CATRDTFNEKLFF.

V gene TRBV19 combines with J gene TRBJ1-2; possibly TRBD1 for D (6 bases). The ends were cut back, 7 bases at V and 8 bases at J, with 14 bases in the middle. The CDR3 is made up of 12 amino acids. Germline lookup yields CDR1 LNHDA and CDR2 SQIVND (reference sequence). In DNA form, the CDR3 reads TGTGCCAGTAACCAGGGGATTTTGGGCTACACCTTC. This sequence encodes CASNQGILGYTF. The full variable domain, completed using reference TRBV19 and TRBJ1-2, is DGGITQSPKYLFRKEGQNVTLSCEQNLNHDAMYWYRQDPGQGLRLIYYSQIVNDFQKGDIAEGYSVSREKKESFPLTVTSAQKNPTAFYLCASNQGILGYTFGSGTRLTVV.

CDR3 DNA: TGTGCCAGCAGGGTCAGGACAGCCGAAGAGCAGTACTTC. Its protein product is CASRVRTAEEQYF. The chain carries TRBV2 and TRBJ2-7; tentatively, D is TRBD1 (6 bases). Germline loops: CDR1 SNHLY, CDR2 FYNNEI. The germline V and J ends were trimmed by 6 bases and 7 bases, with 16 bases remaining between them. The CDR3 has 13 residues.

The gene calls are TRBV19 and TRBJ2-7; 10 bases are a match to TRBD2. Germline V CDR1 and CDR2: LNHDA, SQIVND (reference sequence). The CDR3 runs to 14 residues. J was trimmed by 3 bases and V by 3 bases; bases with no gene match: 2. The chain's CDR3 is CASSIGTSDYEQYF. In nucleotides, the CDR3 is TGTGCCAGTAGTATTGGGACTAGCGACTACGAGCAGTACTTC.

This clone was observed a few times. This chain joins TRBV10-3 and TRBJ1-6; D remains ambiguous. V was pared by 8 bases and J by 7 bases, with 18 bases between. CDR1 is ENHRY, CDR2 SYGVKD, per germline. The CDR3 sequence is 15 residues long. CDR3 residues: CAIQAMEGWNSPLHF. CDR3 in DNA: TGTGCCATCCAAGCCATGGAGGGTTGGAATTCACCCCTCCACTTT.

V is TRBV5-1 and J is TRBJ2-3, with no clear D. Germline V gives CDR1 SGHRS, CDR2 YFSETQ. The CDR3 is made up of 15 amino acids. V lost 2 bases and J lost 0, with 10 bases in between. The CDR3 sequence: CASSFVSSSTDTQYF. Here the CDR3 DNA reads TGCGCCAGCAGCTTCGTTTCCAGTAGCACAGATACGCAGTATTTT.

This rearrangement joins TRBV5-5 to TRBJ1-5; TRBD1 matches 7 bases. V was clipped by 2 bases and J by 6 bases; unmatched bases: 11. Germline V gives CDR1 SGHKS, CDR2 YYEKEE (reference sequence). The CDR3 contains 16 residues. The CDR3 is CASSFDEGSGGQPQHF. DNA for the CDR3: TGTGCCAGCAGCTTTGACGAGGGATCAGGGGGTCAGCCCCAGCATTTT. The variable domain in full, with the rest retrieved from reference TRBV5-5 and TRBJ1-5, is DAGVTQSPTHLIKTRGQQVTLRCSPISGHKSVSWYQQVLGQGPQFIFQYYEKEERGRGNFPDRFSARQFPNYSSELNVNALLLGDSALYLCASSFDEGSGGQPQHFGDGTRLSIL.

This chain connects TRBV9 to TRBJ1-1; TRBD1 is a possible D gene (5 bases). Looked up from germline, CDR1 is SGDLS and CDR2 is YYNGEE. Trimming shortened V by 0 bases and J by 4 bases, and 10 bases separated the two germline ends. There are 14 residues in the CDR3. CDR3 protein: CASSVVRGVTEAFF. The CDR3 coding sequence is TGTGCCAGCAGCGTAGTTCGGGGGGTCACTGAAGCTTTCTTT.

DNA for the CDR3: TGCGCCAGCAGGTACTATTTTTCTCGACAGGGTTCGGCCAAAAACATTCAGTACTTC. It is translated as CASRYYFSRQGSAKNIQYF. The chain uses TRBV23-1 and TRBJ2-4; TRBD1 aligns across 7 bases. TRBV23-1 falls under the ORF class, with uncertain function. V shed 6 bases and J 1 base; nucleotides not matched to a gene: 18. The CDR3 is 19 residues long.

The chain links TRBV2 to TRBJ2-7; TRBD2 might be the D (7 bases). The germline gives CDR1 SNHLY, CDR2 FYNNEI. The CDR3 has 11 amino acids. For the CDR3, the DNA is TGTGCTCGGGGGGCCAGGGACGAGCAGTACTTC. It yields the protein CARGARDEQYF.

The rearrangement uses TRBV7-2 and TRBJ2-7; TRBD2 matches at 8 bases. Germline lookup yields CDR1 SGHTA and CDR2 FQGNSA. J lost 3 bases, V lost 1 base, and 2 bases had no gene match. The CDR3 runs 14 residues. CDR3 region: CASSLVSGNYEQYF. In DNA, the CDR3 is TGTGCCAGCAGCTTAGTTAGCGGGAACTACGAGCAGTACTTC.